Listed here are 18 T cell receptor beta chains from one sample, sequenced in a study of T cells after posttransplantation cyclophosphamide (dated by TCRdb to about 2016). The method behind the library was the immunoSEQ multiplex PCR assay. TCRdb carries this immuneACCESS record with in-frame sequences only. Its versions omit some clonotypes, under half of them owing to an unresolved V gene in the studies checked, with the rest unexplained. In all, the sample holds some 12,000 clones, and roughly 96% of those were seen once. In total, the top ten clones hold around 0.3% of the sample. Sequenced material: naive CD8+ T cells sorted from PBMCs. The receptors were gathered from a man aged 25-40 years in good health and a related stem cell transplant donor.

This chain links TRBV27 with TRBJ2-7, with 7 nucleotides matching TRBD2. Losses at the gene ends were 5 bases for V and 6 bases for J; bases not matched to a gene: 13. This CDR3 has 15 residues. CDR1 MNHEY and CDR2 SMNVEV come from the germline V gene (reference sequence). The DNA for the CDR3 is TGTGCCAGCAGTGGTTCTGGCGGGGGAGTTGCCGAGCAGTACTTC. Amino acids: CASSGSGGGVAEQYF.

The chain combines TRBV28 with TRBJ1-5, with D maybe TRBD1 (6 bases). Looked up from germline, CDR1 is MDHEN and CDR2 is SYDVKM. The CDR3 runs 15 residues. V lost 4 bases and J lost 0, with 10 bases in between. In nucleotides, the CDR3 is TGTGCCAGCAGTTCTCGGACAGATAGCAATCAGCCCCAGCATTTT. The encoded protein is CASSSRTDSNQPQHF.

The chain recombines TRBV4-1 with TRBJ1-1; TRBD1 agrees at 8 bases. The length of the CDR3 is 16 residues. Germline V lookup: CDR1 MGHRA, CDR2 YSYEKL. V lost 0 bases, J lost 4 bases, and 7 bases stayed unmatched. The CDR3 DNA follows: TGCGCCAGCAGCCAAGACCGAACAGGGGGATCCACTGAAGCTTTCTTT. Its translation: CASSQDRTGGSTEAFF.

J is TRBJ1-4 and V is TRBV7-9; D is perhaps TRBD1 (5 bases). Deletions cut 5 bases from V and 5 bases from J, with 18 bases between. CDR1 is SEHNR, CDR2 FQNEAQ, per germline (reference sequence). CDR3 length equals 16 residues. CDR3 sequence reads: CASSQISGAKNEKLFF. In DNA, the CDR3 is TGTGCCAGCAGCCAGATAAGCGGGGCAAAAAATGAAAAACTGTTTTTT.

This rearrangement joins TRBV28 to TRBJ2-7, with D possibly TRBD2 on 5 matching bases. The CDR3 length is 14 residues. Germline-derived CDR1 and CDR2 are MDHEN and SYDVKM. Trimming took 3 bases from V and 1 from J, leaving 10 bases between them. This CDR3 is CASSFGERSYEQYF. Here the CDR3 DNA reads TGTGCCAGCAGTTTTGGTGAGCGGTCCTACGAGCAGTACTTC.

This chain uses TRBV4-3 with TRBJ2-3; a possible D gene is TRBD2 (5 bases). The CDR3 totals 18 residues. Trimming removed 0 bases from V and 6 bases from J, with 22 bases in between. Germline CDR1 LGHNA, CDR2 YSLEER. This CDR3 reads CASSQEAPPLTGSDTQYF. The CDR3 region has the DNA TGCGCCAGCAGCCAAGAAGCGCCCCCTCTAACGGGGAGTGATACGCAGTATTTT.

This clone was observed a single time. The chain is built from TRBV6-5 and TRBJ2-3; 9 bases are a match to TRBD1. Germline V gene data show CDR1 as MNHEY and CDR2 as SVGAGI. The V gene end was trimmed by 2 bases and the J gene end by 4 bases; junction bases not matched to a gene: 7. The CDR3 has 16 amino acids. The CDR3 sequence is CASSYTTGGGADTQYF. The CDR3 DNA follows: TGTGCCAGCAGTTACACCACAGGGGGCGGCGCAGATACGCAGTATTTT.

In this sample, this clone turned up a few times. J is TRBJ1-3 and V is TRBV11-2; 7 nucleotides agree with TRBD1. The J segment lost 0 bases and the V segment lost 10 bases, leaving 9 bases of the junction unmatched. CDR3 length: 15 residues. The germline gives CDR1 SGHAT, CDR2 FQNNGV. CDR3 coding DNA: TGTGCCATCCAGGGGGGCCCTTACTCTGGAAACACCATATATTTT. Protein sequence: CAIQGGPYSGNTIYF.

J is TRBJ2-5 and V is TRBV5-1, with D maybe TRBD1 (5 bases). Gene TRBJ2-7 matches the end of the DNA better, so the J call may be wrong. The germline CDR1 and CDR2 sequences are SGHRS and YFSETQ. This CDR3 is 11 amino acids long. The CDR3 protein is CASSWGGEQYF. CDR3 DNA sequence: TGCGCCAGCAGCTGGGGCGGCGAGCAGTACTTC.

The rearrangement joins TRBV6-5 to TRBJ1-5, with 8 nucleotides matching TRBD1. The junction had 5 bases not matched to a gene; V was cut back by 6 bases and J by 4 bases. The germline gives CDR1 MNHEY, CDR2 SVGAGI. The CDR3 totals 14 residues. DNA of the CDR3: TGTGCCAGCAGCTTAAGGACAGGGAATCAGCCCCAGCATTTT. Protein sequence: CASSLRTGNQPQHF.

Regarding this clone: Other nucleotide sequences from this sample produce the same CDR3. The chain employs TRBV4-1 and TRBJ1-1; D is perhaps TRBD1 (5 bases). The CDR3 spans 14 residues. The V end was cut by 1 base, the J end by 0 bases, with 6 bases between. From germline, CDR1 is MGHRA and CDR2 YSYEKL. CDR3: CASSQVGVNTEAFF. CDR3 DNA sequence: TGCGCCAGCAGCCAAGTAGGGGTGAACACTGAAGCTTTCTTT.

The CDR3 DNA reads TGCGCCAGCAGCCAAGGGGGGCTTGGTCTTGTGGACAATGAGCAGTTCTTC. Protein: CASSQGGLGLVDNEQFF. This rearrangement joins TRBV4-1 to TRBJ2-1; the D gene is possibly TRBD1 (6 bases). Between the trimmed V and J ends, which lost 1 base and 5 bases, there was a span of 18 bases. Germline values: CDR1 MGHRA, CDR2 YSYEKL. This CDR3 is 17 amino acids long.

The chain couples TRBV7-8 to TRBJ2-5, with 8 nucleotides matching TRBD1. Near its end, the DNA agrees better with TRBJ2-7, so the J call may be wrong. The germline V gene has CDR1 SGHVS and CDR2 FQNEAQ. This CDR3 has 15 amino acids. CDR3 bases: TGTGCCAGCACCCTAGGACAGGGTCTCCCCTACGAGCAGTACTTC. The encoded protein is CASTLGQGLPYEQYF.

V gene TRBV29-1 combines with J gene TRBJ1-2; 7 nucleotides align to TRBD1. Losses at the gene ends were 8 bases for V and 2 bases for J; bases not matched to a gene: 17. Germline V CDR1 and CDR2: SQVTM, ANQGSEA. The CDR3 has 16 amino acids. CDR3 DNA: TGCAGCTTCTCAGTTATGGACAGGACTCGGAACTATGGCTACACCTTC. It yields the protein CSFSVMDRTRNYGYTF.

The rearrangement uses TRBV5-6 and TRBJ2-1, with TRBD2 matching over 10 bases. The germline V gene encodes CDR1 SGHDT and CDR2 YYEEEE. The J segment lost 8 bases and the V segment lost 0 bases, leaving 11 bases of the junction unmatched. This CDR3 is 17 amino acids long. CDR3 sequence: CASSLEGASGGLDEQFF. Here the CDR3 DNA reads TGTGCCAGCAGCTTGGAGGGGGCTAGCGGGGGTTTGGATGAGCAGTTCTTC. Looking up the rest from reference TRBV5-6 and TRBJ2-1 gives the full variable domain: DAGVTQSPTHLIKTRGQQVTLRCSPKSGHDTVSWYQQALGQGPQFIFQYYEEEERQRGNFPDRFSGHQFPNYSSELNVNALLLGDSALYLCASSLEGASGGLDEQFFGPGTRLTVL.

The chain joins TRBV13 to TRBJ1-1, with 7 bases fitting TRBD1. Trimming cost V 4 bases and J 0 bases; bases outside gene matches: 8. This CDR3 has 16 amino acids. In germline, CDR1 is PRHDT, CDR2 FYEKMQ (reference sequence). In nucleotides, the CDR3 is TGTGCCAGCAGCTCACTAAAGGACAGGATGAACACTGAAGCTTTCTTT. Its protein product is CASSSLKDRMNTEAFF.

This clone showed up just once. V gene TRBV6-6 combines with J gene TRBJ2-1, with 8 nucleotides matching TRBD2. Germline V gives CDR1 MNHNY, CDR2 SVGAGI (reference sequence). The junction had 9 bases not matched to a gene; V was cut back by 4 bases and J by 4 bases. This CDR3 comprises 16 residues. The CDR3, as DNA: TGTGCCAGCAGTTCCCTTCCGGGGGGGGTATACAATGAGCAGTTCTTC. Its translation: CASSSLPGGVYNEQFF.

This rearrangement joins TRBV10-3 to TRBJ2-7; weak D call: TRBD1 (6 bases). The germline V and J ends were trimmed by 0 bases and 2 bases, with 8 bases remaining between them. The length of the CDR3 is 14 residues. Per the germline V gene, CDR1 is ENHRY and CDR2 is SYGVKD. As DNA, the CDR3 is TGTGCCATCAGTGAGTCTTCAGGGGCCTACGAGCAGTACTTC. It is translated as CAISESSGAYEQYF.